Detailed here is one TCR beta chain. This sample is part of a study of blood T cell repertoires in COVID-19. As for the study in general: Acute-phase and convalescent COVID-19 samples originated in the United States, Italy and Spain. T cells, B-cell-depleted T cells, or PBMCs supplied cDNA or gDNA.

The V gene lost 4 bases and the J gene lost 0 bases, with 9 bases spanning the gap. This CDR3 has 13 amino acids. In germline, CDR1 is SQVTM, CDR2 ANQGSEA. Original processing notes: Estimation of nucleated cell counts was performed using reference gene primer amplification. Clones were sequenced by immunoSEQ multiplex PCR, and TCRdb holds only the in-frame ones, with some missing. From that table come the V and J calls and clone size; the DNA was used to work out D and trimming. The sample carries around 97,000 clones, approximately 84% recorded once. The source is a man between 70 and 80 years old with acute or convalescent COVID-19. Sample: peripheral blood. The chain couples TRBV29-1 to TRBJ1-2; tentative D call: TRBD1 (5 bases). CDR3 sequence reads: CSVGDWTNYGYTF. CDR3 nucleotides: TGCAGCGTTGGGGACTGGACTAACTATGGCTACACCTTC.